The 20 T cell receptor beta chains listed next were all sequenced from one sample in a study of blood T cell repertoires in COVID-19. Generated by immunoSEQ multiplex PCR, the TCRdb table keeps only in-frame clones and is missing some. This table has 30,000 to 35,000 clones, approximately 89% appearing once. Sequencing input: peripheral blood. Receptor source: an elderly man with acute or convalescent COVID-19.

The chain combines TRBV6-6 with TRBJ1-3; perhaps TRBD1 as D (5 bases). The CDR3 totals 16 residues. The V end was cut by 0 bases, the J end by 0 bases, with 9 bases between. Looked up from germline, CDR1 is MNHNY and CDR2 is SVGAGI (reference sequence). The CDR3 DNA reads TGTGCCAGCAGTTACTCGGACATTCCCTCTGGAAACACCATATATTTT. The encoded protein is CASSYSDIPSGNTIYF.

This chain uses TRBV28 with TRBJ1-5, with TRBD1 identical over 11 bases. Trimming removed 7 bases from V and 5 bases from J; junction bases left unmatched: 7. This CDR3 spans 15 amino acids. The germline CDR1 and CDR2 sequences are MDHEN and SYDVKM. CDR3 sequence (DNA): TGTGCCAGCACAAATTCGGGACAGGGGGATCAGCCCCAGCATTTT. Translating gives CASTNSGQGDQPQHF.

The rearrangement joins TRBV9 to TRBJ2-1; the D gene is possibly TRBD2 (5 bases). Germline CDR1 is SGDLS and CDR2 is YYNGEE. V was pared by 0 bases and J by 2 bases, with 9 bases between. The CDR3 runs to 15 residues. Written as DNA, the CDR3 is TGTGCCAGCAGCGTAGATCCGGGGACCTACAATGAGCAGTTCTTC. It codes for CASSVDPGTYNEQFF.

Here the CDR3 reads CASSRDGSDYGYTF. The CDR3 bases are TGTGCCAGCAGCAGGGATGGCTCCGACTATGGCTACACCTTC. This chain connects TRBV27 to TRBJ1-2, with D perhaps matching TRBD1 (5 bases). V was cut by 6 bases and J by 3 bases, with 14 bases left in between. This CDR3 spans 14 amino acids. Germline CDR1 is MNHEY and CDR2 is SMNVEV (reference sequence).

Worth noting for this clone: Since no conserved phenylalanine or tryptophan closes the CDR3, a read error is the likely cause. Because the CDR3's place on the DNA is in doubt, the DNA is left out and the CDR3 is given as listed by TCRdb. V usage is TRBV7-9 and J usage is TRBJ1-2; the table calls TRBD1, which could not be checked here. The CDR3 extends over 12 residues, inclusive of both ends. CDR1 is SEHNR, CDR2 FQNEAQ, per germline (reference sequence). This CDR3 is CASSLQQGGVPI.

The chain is built from TRBV9 and TRBJ1-4; TRBD1 aligns across 7 bases. J gave up 7 bases and V 3 bases, and 6 bases lay outside the gene matches. The CDR3 consists of 14 residues. Germline CDR1 is SGDLS and CDR2 is YYNGEE. CDR3 nucleotide sequence: TGTGCCAGCAGCGCGGGACAGTTGGGTGAAAAACTGTTTTTT. This gives the protein CASSAGQLGEKLFF.

V gene TRBV3-1 (or the pseudogene TRBV3-2) combines with J gene TRBJ1-6; D gene unclear. The V gene lost 2 bases and the J gene lost 5 bases, with 7 bases spanning the gap. The CDR3 is 14 residues long. The germline CDR1 and CDR2 sequences are LGHDT and YNNKEL (reference sequence). CDR3 sequence reads: CASSQSRDNSPLHF. In nucleotides, the CDR3 is TGTGCCAGCAGCCAATCCCGAGATAATTCACCCCTCCACTTT.

The CDR3 region has the DNA TGTGCCAGCAGACCCGCGGGAGCCAAAAACATTCAGTACTTC. It is translated as CASRPAGAKNIQYF. The rearrangement links TRBV28 to TRBJ2-4; D may be TRBD2 (5 bases). Germline V gives CDR1 MDHEN, CDR2 SYDVKM. Trimming removed 6 bases at V and 0 bases at J, with 9 bases between. The CDR3 runs to 14 residues.

The rearrangement links TRBV5-8 to TRBJ2-4; 11 bases agree with TRBD1. Germline CDR1 SGHTS, CDR2 YDEGEE. This CDR3 comprises 13 residues. With V trimmed by 5 bases and J by 8 bases, 3 bases remained unmatched. This CDR3 reads CASSQDRGHIQYF. The CDR3 bases are TGTGCCAGCAGTCAGGACAGGGGGCACATTCAGTACTTC.

The chain has TRBV7-2 and TRBJ2-5, with 7 bases aligning to TRBD1. Germline V gene lookup returns CDR1 SGHTA and CDR2 FQGNSA. The V gene end was trimmed by 4 bases and the J gene end by 1 base; junction bases not matched to a gene: 3. The CDR3 runs 14 residues. DNA of the CDR3: TGTGCCAGCAGCTCACAGGGGTCCCAAGAGACCCAGTACTTC. This encodes CASSSQGSQETQYF.

This clone has only a few counts. Other DNA sequences from this sample encode an identical CDR3 as well. This chain connects TRBV5-1 to TRBJ1-1; 7 bases are a match to TRBD1. CDR3 size: 13 residues. The V and J ends lost 4 bases and 1 base, in that order; junction bases with no gene match: 1. The germline gives CDR1 SGHRS, CDR2 YFSETQ. The CDR3 protein is CASSRTGNTEAFF. CDR3 in DNA: TGCGCCAGCAGCCGGACAGGGAACACTGAAGCTTTCTTT.

V is TRBV7-2 and J is TRBJ2-5, with D perhaps TRBD1 (6 bases). Germline-derived CDR1 and CDR2 are SGHTA and FQGNSA. V was cut by 3 bases and J by 1 base, with 9 bases left in between. This CDR3 spans 14 amino acids. The CDR3 is CASSFQGIQETQYF. CDR3 nucleotides: TGTGCCAGCAGCTTTCAGGGGATCCAAGAGACCCAGTACTTC. Together with reference TRBV7-2 and TRBJ2-5, the CDR3 gives the full variable domain: GAGVSQSPSNKVTEKGKDVELRCDPISGHTALYWYRQSLGQGLEFLIYFQGNSAPDKSGLPSDRFSAERTGGSVSTLTIQRTQQEDSAVYLCASSFQGIQETQYFGPGTRLLVL.

The chain carries TRBV5-1 and TRBJ2-1; D call uncertain. CDR3 length: 16 residues. Germline V lookup: CDR1 SGHRS, CDR2 YFSETQ. Trimming removed 0 bases at V and 2 bases at J, with 12 bases between. CDR3 nucleotides: TGCGCCAGCAGCTTGGGCTTGGAGTCGGCCTACAATGAGCAGTTCTTC. The encoded protein is CASSLGLESAYNEQFF.

The CDR3 protein is CASSPGQASSYEQYF. The CDR3 bases are TGTGCCAGCAGCCCGGGACAGGCGTCCTCCTACGAGCAGTACTTC. This rearrangement joins TRBV13 to TRBJ2-7, with 8 bases matching TRBD1. CDR1 is PRHDT and CDR2 is FYEKMQ in the germline V gene (reference sequence). J lost 0 bases, V lost 5 bases, and 6 bases had no gene match. The CDR3 consists of 15 residues.

CDR3 protein: CASISPPGGNTEAFF. The CDR3 DNA sequence: TGTGCCAGCATCTCTCCCCCGGGGGGAAACACTGAAGCTTTCTTT. The V and J genes are TRBV7-9 and TRBJ1-1; TRBD1 is a possible D gene (5 bases). Trimming took 7 bases from V and 2 from J, leaving 17 bases between them. The CDR3 contains 15 residues. Germline-derived CDR1 and CDR2 are SEHNR and FQNEAQ (reference sequence).

This chain links TRBV15 with TRBJ2-1; 7 bases align to TRBD2. With 6 bases clipped from V and 2 bases from J, the junction kept 7 bases outside the gene matches. This CDR3 has 15 amino acids. Germline V lookup: CDR1 LNHNV, CDR2 YYDKDF (reference sequence). CDR3 sequence reads: CATRGSGFPYNEQFF. The DNA for the CDR3 is TGTGCCACCAGGGGTAGCGGGTTCCCCTACAATGAGCAGTTCTTC.

The chain carries TRBV11-2 and TRBJ1-1, with D unresolved. Trimming took 1 base from V and 1 from J, leaving 10 bases between them. Germline loops: CDR1 SGHAT, CDR2 FQNNGV. CDR3 length: 15 residues. CDR3 amino acids: CASSLVPSGNTEAFF. Here the CDR3 DNA reads TGTGCCAGCAGCTTAGTACCGTCCGGGAACACTGAAGCTTTCTTT.

The J gene is TRBJ2-3, the V gene TRBV24-1; 7 bases are a match to TRBD2. The CDR3 runs 12 residues. CDR1 KGHDR and CDR2 SFDVKD come from the germline V gene. Trimming cost V 7 bases and J 3 bases; bases outside gene matches: 0. The CDR3 region is CATRGGTDTQYF. The CDR3 bases are TGTGCCACCAGGGGGGGGACAGATACGCAGTATTTT.

The chain couples TRBV7-9 to TRBJ2-7, with 7 nucleotides matching TRBD2. The germline V gene has CDR1 SEHNR and CDR2 FQNEAQ (reference sequence). The CDR3 has 14 amino acids. The V and J ends lost 1 base and 2 bases, in that order; junction bases with no gene match: 2. The CDR3 DNA reads TGTGCCAGCAGCTTAGTGGGACTAACCTACGAGCAGTACTTC. It specifies CASSLVGLTYEQYF.

The chain couples TRBV28 to TRBJ2-1; TRBD2 matches at 15 bases. Germline V lookup: CDR1 MDHEN, CDR2 SYDVKM. The junction had 5 bases not matched to a gene; V was cut back by 1 base and J by 10 bases. This CDR3 contains 16 residues. This CDR3 reads CASSLLGLAGGREQFF. CDR3 DNA: TGTGCCAGCAGTTTATTGGGACTAGCGGGAGGACGGGAGCAGTTCTTC. The complete variable domain, with remaining parts taken from reference TRBV28 and TRBJ2-1, reads DVKVTQSSRYLVKRTGEKVFLECVQDMDHENMFWYRQDPGLGLRLIYFSYDVKMKEKGDIPEGYSVSREKKERFSLILESASTNQTSMYLCASSLLGLAGGREQFFGPGTRLTVL.